The 22 T cell receptor beta chains presented below share a single source sample, sequenced in a study of T-cell reconstitution after alpha-beta-depleted transplantation in children. Unique molecular identifiers were used in preparing the TCRbeta library. TCRdb reanalysed the PCR reads using MiXCR and keeps one entry per CDR3 protein. The data show around 420,000 distinct CDR3 sequences, roughly 16% seen once. This specimen was PBMCs, mostly from graft donor cells, taken 360 days after TCRalphabeta/CD19-depleted stem cell transplant. The receptor set was obtained from a boy under two years old who had a stem cell transplant for Wiskott-Aldrich syndrome, so the T cells may come from the graft donor.

J is TRBJ1-6 and V is TRBV6-4; D gene uncertain. Deletions cut 2 bases from V and 0 bases from J, with 8 bases between. Germline V CDR1 and CDR2: MRHNA, SNTAGT. There are 16 residues in the CDR3. The CDR3, as DNA: TGTGCCAGCAGTGACGGAGAGAGCTCCTATAATTCACCCCTCCACTTT. Its protein is CASSDGESSYNSPLHF.

V gene TRBV11-2 combines with J gene TRBJ2-3; 15 bases align to TRBD2. Germline V gives CDR1 SGHAT, CDR2 FQNNGV. The CDR3 consists of 19 residues. With V trimmed by 5 bases and J by 5 bases, 14 bases remained unmatched. The CDR3 here is CASSRGHWTSGRAKDTQYF. CDR3 DNA: TGTGCCAGCAGCCGCGGACACTGGACTAGCGGGAGGGCCAAAGATACGCAGTATTTT.

This chain uses TRBV29-1 with TRBJ2-7, with D maybe TRBD2 (5 bases). The CDR3 is made up of 15 amino acids. V was clipped by 0 bases and J by 0 bases, with 12 bases between them. Looked up from germline, CDR1 is SQVTM and CDR2 is ANQGSEA. CDR3: CSVEDRGESSYEQYF. Here the CDR3 DNA reads TGCAGCGTTGAAGATCGGGGAGAGTCCTCCTACGAGCAGTACTTC.

The chain joins TRBV25-1 to TRBJ2-2; D is undetermined. Deletions cut 3 bases from V and 5 bases from J, with 7 bases between. Germline lookup yields CDR1 MGHDK and CDR2 SYGVNS. There are 13 residues in the CDR3. The DNA of the CDR3 is TGTGCCAGCAGTGACCCCTTAACCGGGGAGCTGTTTTTT. The encoded protein is CASSDPLTGELFF.

This clonotype came up a few times. The chain is built from TRBV9 and TRBJ2-1; TRBD2 matches 9 bases. Unmatched junction bases numbered 7, after V lost 0 bases and J lost 6 bases. Germline V gene lookup returns CDR1 SGDLS and CDR2 YYNGEE. The CDR3 has 16 residues. The CDR3 is CASSVVLAGGPNEQFF. The DNA of the CDR3 is TGTGCCAGCAGCGTAGTTCTGGCGGGAGGGCCCAATGAGCAGTTCTTC.

This clonotype was observed a few times. The chain links TRBV5-1 to TRBJ2-2; 15 bases line up with TRBD2. The CDR3 runs to 18 residues. Germline loops: CDR1 SGHRS, CDR2 YFSETQ. V lost 4 bases, J lost 2 bases, and 6 bases stayed unmatched. The CDR3 loop is CASSVGTSGRPNTGELFF. The CDR3 coding sequence is TGCGCCAGCAGCGTCGGGACTAGCGGGAGGCCCAACACCGGGGAGCTGTTTTTT.

CDR3 residues: CSVGSNTEAFF. CDR3 coding DNA: TGCAGTGTAGGGAGCAACACTGAAGCTTTCTTT. The chain carries TRBV20-1 and TRBJ1-1, with unresolved D. V was shortened by 7 bases and J by 2 bases, with 8 bases between the two germline ends. CDR3 length equals 11 residues. Germline CDR1 is DFQATT and CDR2 is SNEGSKA (reference sequence).

This clonotype was recorded a few times. J is TRBJ1-2 and V is TRBV29-1, with 7 bases fitting TRBD1. The CDR3 is 13 amino acids. V was pared by 4 bases and J by 1 base, with 3 bases of the junction left unmatched. Germline V gene data show CDR1 as SQVTM and CDR2 as ANQGSEA. CDR3 amino acids: CSVVGDSNYGYTF. The CDR3 nucleotides read TGCAGCGTTGTAGGGGACAGTAACTATGGCTACACCTTC. Combining the CDR3 with reference TRBV29-1 and TRBJ1-2 gives the whole variable domain SAVISQKPSRDICQRGTSLTIQCQVDSQVTMMFWYRQQPGQSLTLIATANQGSEATYESGFVIDKFPISRPNLTFSTLTVSNMSPEDSSIYLCSVVGDSNYGYTFGSGTRLTVV.

This clonotype turned up a few times. The V and J genes are TRBV3-1 and TRBJ2-3, with D unresolved. Per germline, CDR1 LGHDT and CDR2 YNNKEL (reference sequence). This CDR3 spans 12 amino acids. V lost 4 bases and J 9 bases, leaving 11 bases between the germline ends. This chain's CDR3 is CASSRDGMTQYF. DNA for the CDR3: TGTGCCAGCAGCCGAGATGGGATGACGCAGTATTTT.

In this sample, this clonotype turned up a few times. The V and J genes are TRBV12-3 or TRBV12-4 and TRBJ2-1, with 10 bases aligning to TRBD2. The CDR3 contains 17 residues. Germline trimming cut 8 bases from V and 0 bases from J; bases unmatched to any gene: 10. The CDR3 nucleotides are TGTGCCAGCGCGGGACTAGCGCCCACTCACTCCTACAATGAGCAGTTCTTC. The encoded protein is CASAGLAPTHSYNEQFF.

This chain connects TRBV27 to TRBJ2-1, with TRBD2 identical over 9 bases. The trim removed 2 bases at V and 6 bases at J, leaving 8 bases unmatched. The germline CDR1 and CDR2 sequences are MNHEY and SMNVEV (reference sequence). This CDR3 is 16 amino acids long. The CDR3 loop reads CASSLMGGGGLNEQFF. The CDR3 DNA is TGTGCCAGCAGTTTAATGGGCGGGGGGGGGCTCAATGAGCAGTTCTTC.

The genes are TRBV24-1 and TRBJ2-1; weak D call: TRBD2 (6 bases). The germline CDR1 and CDR2 sequences are KGHDR and SFDVKD. V lost 5 bases and J 5 bases, leaving 12 bases between the germline ends. This CDR3 has 14 amino acids. The CDR3 reads CATSVGDWDNEQFF. CDR3 nucleotides: TGTGCCACCAGTGTGGGGGACTGGGACAATGAGCAGTTCTTC.

This clonotype was found a few times. The chain uses TRBV5-1 and TRBJ2-2; 11 bases are a match to TRBD2. CDR1 is SGHRS, CDR2 YFSETQ, per germline. CDR3 size: 16 residues. The junction had 10 bases not matched to a gene; V was cut back by 5 bases and J by 7 bases. The CDR3 is CASRRRLAGYLGELFF. The CDR3 DNA sequence: TGCGCCAGCAGGAGACGACTAGCGGGGTATCTCGGGGAGCTGTTTTTT.

This clonotype has only one observation. The chain recombines TRBV10-3 with TRBJ2-5, with D hard to call. V lost 6 bases and J lost 4, with 9 bases in between. This CDR3 region has 12 residues. Germline assignment: CDR1 ENHRY and CDR2 SYGVKD. In nucleotides, the CDR3 is TGTGCCATCAGCACTGCGCTAGAGACCCAGTACTTC. Amino acids: CAISTALETQYF.

The genes are TRBV10-3 and TRBJ2-2, with D hard to call. Trimming shortened V by 10 bases and J by 2 bases, and 8 bases separated the two germline ends. Germline loops: CDR1 ENHRY, CDR2 SYGVKD. The CDR3 loop spans 12 amino acids. Written as DNA, the CDR3 is TGTGCCACCAAGCCAAACACCGGGGAGCTGTTTTTT. This gives the protein CATKPNTGELFF.

This chain connects TRBV27 to TRBJ2-7; D is unclear. The CDR3 has 16 amino acids. V dropped 4 bases and J dropped 0 bases, with 16 bases sitting between them. Germline lookup yields CDR1 MNHEY and CDR2 SMNVEV (reference sequence). In DNA, the CDR3 is TGTGCCAGCAGTTCTTACCGATCAGTCTTCTCCTACGAGCAGTACTTC. Translated: CASSSYRSVFSYEQYF.

The rearrangement joins TRBV18 to TRBJ2-7; possibly TRBD1 or TRBD2 for D (6 bases each). Deletions cut 0 bases from V and 4 bases from J, with 10 bases between. This CDR3 comprises 14 residues. Germline V gene lookup returns CDR1 KGHSH and CDR2 LQKENI. The chain's CDR3 is CASSPPGGRYEQYF. In DNA form, the CDR3 reads TGTGCCAGCTCACCACCTGGGGGGCGATACGAGCAGTACTTC.

The rearrangement uses TRBV6-1 and TRBJ1-5, with D unresolved. The V gene lost 2 bases and the J gene lost 7 bases, with 12 bases spanning the gap. The CDR3 sequence is 14 residues long. Germline-derived CDR1 and CDR2 are MNHNS and SASEGT. CDR3 sequence (DNA): TGTGCCAGCAGTGAAAAGTCCGGCAGACAGCCCCAGCATTTT. Translating gives CASSEKSGRQPQHF.

This rearrangement joins TRBV4-3 to TRBJ2-7; possibly TRBD1 for D (6 bases). The CDR3 is 15 residues long. V lost 5 bases to trimming and J lost 2 bases, with 16 bases between them. Germline CDR1 reads LGHNA; CDR2 reads YSLEER. DNA of the CDR3: TGCGCCAGCAGCTTAGAGTTGACAGGACCCTACGAGCAGTACTTC. The encoded protein is CASSLELTGPYEQYF.

This clonotype was recorded a few times. The chain has TRBV7-2 and TRBJ2-7; 7 nucleotides match TRBD1. The V gene end was trimmed by 5 bases and the J gene end by 3 bases; junction bases not matched to a gene: 10. The CDR3 is made up of 15 amino acids. CDR1 is SGHTA and CDR2 is FQGNSA in the germline V gene. This CDR3 reads CASSIDGTVFYEQYF. As DNA, the CDR3 is TGTGCCAGCAGCATAGACGGGACAGTCTTCTACGAGCAGTACTTC.

This clonotype was seen only a few times. This chain uses TRBV6-5 with TRBJ2-1; D might be TRBD1 (6 bases). The CDR3 has 17 residues. CDR1 MNHEY and CDR2 SVGAGI come from the germline V gene. Trimming took off 2 bases at V and 4 bases at J, with 18 bases between the two ends. For the CDR3, the DNA is TGTGCCAGCAGTTACCGGAGTACAGGGAGCCTATACAATGAGCAGTTCTTC. This encodes CASSYRSTGSLYNEQFF.

The chain joins TRBV12-3 or TRBV12-4 to TRBJ2-3; maybe TRBD1 (6 bases). The CDR3 contains 14 residues. V gave up 3 bases and J gave up 10 bases, with 17 bases separating them. In DNA, the CDR3 is TGTGCCAGCAGTTTGGGGGACAAACGGCACGCGCAGTATTTT. Residues: CASSLGDKRHAQYF.